These T cell receptor beta chains were read from a single sample in a study of blood T cell repertoires in COVID-19. TCRdb's copy holds only in-frame clones and misses some; the assay was immunoSEQ multiplex PCR. This table holds some 200,000 clones, about 88% found once. The sample consisted of peripheral blood. These receptors were obtained from a man aged 50-59 years who had recovered from COVID-19. Each CDR3 is given with its conserved first and last residue. D genes are given only for firm matches. Some rows have no size entry. The others give once, few or many, or a class for an expanded clone.

>NA|TRBV29-1|TRBJ2-1|NA
TGCAGCGTTGAAGAGGTGGCAGGGGCGGACAATGAGCAGTTCTTC
CSVEEVAGADNEQFF
>TRBD2|TRBV10-2|TRBJ2-7|NA
TGCGCCAGCAGTGCAAGCATGACTAGCGTTTTTGACGAGCAGTACTTC
CASSASMTSVFDEQYF
>TRBD1|TRBV28|TRBJ2-4|NA
TGTGCCAGCAGCTCTTTGGGACAGGCGAAGTTC
CASSSLGQAKF
>NA|TRBV15|TRBJ2-5|NA
TGTGCCACCAGCAGAGATGGCTCGACGGCGGATCAAGAGACCCAGTACTTC
CATSRDGSTADQETQYF
>TRBD1|TRBV19|TRBJ1-4|NA
TGTGCCACGCGACACAGGGGGAGAACTGAAAAACTGTTTTTT
CATRHRGRTEKLFF
>TRBD1|TRBV28|TRBJ2-5|NA
TGTGCCAGCAGTTTTCTTACCGGACAGGCTCAAGAGACCCAGTACTTC
CASSFLTGQAQETQYF
>NA|TRBV18|TRBJ2-2|NA
TGTGCCAGCTCACGAATAGGGGTAACCGGGGAGCTGTTTTTT
CASSRIGVTGELFF
>TRBD1|TRBV3-1/TRBV3-2|TRBJ1-1|NA
TGTGCCAGCAGCCTGCGACAGGGATTAGCTTTCTTT
CASSLRQGLAFF
>NA|TRBV10-1|TRBJ2-7|NA
TGCGCCAGCAGTGACCAGTACTCCGGGGTGAAAAAGTACTTC
CASSDQYSGVKKYF
>TRBD1|TRBV28|TRBJ1-4|NA
TGTGCCAGCAGTCGACCCGGGACAGGGTTAACTGAAAAACTGTTTTTT
CASSRPGTGLTEKLFF
>NA|TRBV28|TRBJ1-6|few
TGTGCCAGCAGTTTTTCACGGAGCGTGAAAACCTCACCCCTCCACTTT
CASSFSRSVKTSPLHF
>NA|TRBV18|TRBJ2-3|NA
TGTGCCAGCTCACCAACGGCCACCGCGGGGGCTAGCACAGATACGCAGTATTTT
CASSPTATAGASTDTQYF
>TRBD1|TRBV6-6|TRBJ2-2|NA
TGTGCCAGCAGTTCCACACGGACAGGATGGGCCGGGGAGCTGTTTTTT
CASSSTRTGWAGELFF
>TRBD2|TRBV19|TRBJ2-2|NA
TGTGCCAGTAGCCATTTCAGCGGGAGTGGCGGGGAGCTGTTTTTT
CASSHFSGSGGELFF
>TRBD2|TRBV30|TRBJ2-7|few
TGTGCCTGGAAAGTTACTAGCGGGAGTAACTACGAGCAGTACTTC
CAWKVTSGSNYEQYF
>NA|TRBV6-2/TRBV6-3|TRBJ2-5|NA
TGTGCCAGCAGTTACCCACCCTCCCGGACACTGCAAGAGACCCAGTACTTC
CASSYPPSRTLQETQYF
>NA|TRBV12-5|TRBJ1-2|NA
TGTGCTAGTGGTTTGGAACCGGGTCCCAGCGGCTACACCTTC
CASGLEPGPSGYTF
>NA|TRBV3-1/TRBV3-2|TRBJ2-1|NA
TGTGCCAGCAGTCTCGGACCATCAATGAGGGCGTTCTTC
CASSLGPSMRAFF
>NA|TRBV19|TRBJ2-1|NA
TGTGCCAGTAAGGAGGGTGACAATGAGCAGTTCTTC
CASKEGDNEQFF
>NA|TRBV9|TRBJ2-1|few
TGTGCCAGCAGCGTAGTGGAGAATGAGCAGTTCTTC
CASSVVENEQFF
>NA|TRBV27|TRBJ2-5|NA
TGTGCCAGCAGTTTATCCGGGACACAGTACCAAGAGACCCAGTACTTC
CASSLSGTQYQETQYF
>NA|TRBV6-5|TRBJ2-1|NA
TGTGCCAGCAGTTACCGGCCTAGCTCCTACAATGAGCAGTTCTTC
CASSYRPSSYNEQFF
>TRBD2|TRBV30|TRBJ2-2|few
TGTGCCTGGAGTGTAAGACTAGCGACTCGTCCCGGGGAGCTGTTTTTT
CAWSVRLATRPGELFF
>TRBD2|TRBV6-5|TRBJ2-1|NA
TGTGCCAGCAGGGGACTAGCGGGACGGGTCGATGAGCAGTTCTTC
CASRGLAGRVDEQFF
>NA|TRBV27|TRBJ1-1|NA
TGTGCCAGCAGTTTCCAGGGGAGGGGCACTGAAGCTTTCTTT
CASSFQGRGTEAFF
>TRBD2|TRBV7-7|TRBJ2-3|NA
TGTGCCAGCAGTTCCGGGAGGGGAGATACGCAGTATTTT
CASSSGRGDTQYF
>NA|TRBV19|TRBJ1-5|few
TGTGCCAGTAGTATAGAAGGCAGGCACAATCAGCCCCAGCATTTT
CASSIEGRHNQPQHF
>TRBD2|TRBV28|TRBJ2-1|NA
TGTGCCAGCAGTCCCGAACCCAGGACTAGCGGGAGGGCGCGGGAGCAGTTCTTC
CASSPEPRTSGRAREQFF
>TRBD2|TRBV6-1|TRBJ2-3|NA
TGTGCCAGCAGTGAAGCTTCTAGCGGGAGCGATACGCAGTATTTT
CASSEASSGSDTQYF
>NA|TRBV4-1|TRBJ2-7|NA
TGCGCCAGCAGCCACACGACCGGACTGTCGGGTTACGAGCAGTACTTC
CASSHTTGLSGYEQYF
>TRBD1|TRBV2|TRBJ2-2|NA
TGTGCCAGCAGTATTCCCGGGACAGGGCCCACCGGGGAGCTGTTTTTT
CASSIPGTGPTGELFF
>NA|TRBV6-5|TRBJ1-6|NA
TGTGCCAGCAGCGGTGGGGCCTGGAATTCACCCCTCCACTTT
CASSGGAWNSPLHF
>TRBD2|TRBV27|TRBJ2-7|NA
TGTGCCAGCTCCCGAGCGGGGAACTCCTACGAGCAGTACTTC
CASSRAGNSYEQYF
>NA|TRBV20-1|TRBJ2-3|NA
TGCAGTGCTAGTGAGGACACTCGCAGCACAGATACGCAGTATTTT
CSASEDTRSTDTQYF
>NA|TRBV28|TRBJ1-2|NA
TGTGCCAGCAGACAACAGGGCCCCTATGGCTACACCTTC
CASRQQGPYGYTF
>NA|TRBV19|TRBJ2-4|NA
TGTGCCAGTAGTATTGATACACTAACCAAAAACATTCAGTACTTC
CASSIDTLTKNIQYF
>NA|TRBV11-2|TRBJ2-2|NA
TGTGCCAGCAGCTTAGACAGGGGGGTGACCGGGGAGCTGTTTTTT
CASSLDRGVTGELFF
>TRBD1|TRBV7-8|TRBJ1-6|NA
TGTGCCAGCACCGGACAGGGCGGAAATAATTCACCCCTCCACTTT
CASTGQGGNNSPLHF
>TRBD1|TRBV5-6|TRBJ2-7|few
TGTGCCAGCAGCTTGCTTGGGACAGGGGCCTACGAGCAGTACTTC
CASSLLGTGAYEQYF
>NA|TRBV28|TRBJ1-1|NA
TGTGCCAGCAGTCTACTTACCCCGGGGACTTTCTTT
CASSLLTPGTFF
>TRBD2|TRBV27|TRBJ2-1|NA
TGTGCCAGCAGTTTGGGTGGGAGGGCCTACAATGAGCAGTTCTTC
CASSLGGRAYNEQFF
>NA|TRBV9|TRBJ2-1|NA
TGTGCCAGCAGCAGGGGGGGTTCCTACAATGAGCAGTTCTTC
CASSRGGSYNEQFF
>TRBD2|TRBV5-5|TRBJ2-7|NA
TGTGCCAGCAGCCCGGAGGGACTAGCGGCATACGAGCAGTACTTC
CASSPEGLAAYEQYF
>NA|TRBV27|TRBJ2-1|NA
TGTGCCAGCAGTTGGATTAGCGGTAGCTCCTACAATGAGCAGTTCTTC
CASSWISGSSYNEQFF
>TRBD1|TRBV6-6|TRBJ1-4|NA
TGTGCCAGCAGTGACAGGGGCCCTTTTAATGAAAAACTGTTTTTT
CASSDRGPFNEKLFF
>TRBD2|TRBV4-2|TRBJ2-2|NA
TGTGCCAGCAGCCATACCGGGACTAGCGGGAGGGGTCCCGGGGAGCTGTTTTTT
CASSHTGTSGRGPGELFF
>TRBD1|TRBV30|TRBJ1-2|NA
TGTGCCTGGAACGGCAGGGGGAGCTATGGCTACACCTTC
CAWNGRGSYGYTF
>NA|TRBV4-1|TRBJ2-7|NA
TGCGCCAGCAGCCAAAACAGTGGCGGGTACGAGCAGTACTTC
CASSQNSGGYEQYF